A selection of T cell receptor beta chains follows, all from one sample in a study of CD8 T cells in ankylosing spondylitis. TCRdb reprocessed the 5' RACE reads with MiXCR, giving one entry per CDR3 protein. The sample lists tens of thousands of distinct CDR3 sequences, about a sixth occurring once. The sample was blood. The source of these receptors is a male donor with ankylosing spondylitis or in good health (not recorded which). The CDR3 runs from the conserved cysteine through the conserved F or W. A D gene is named only where the DNA matches it firmly. Rows may omit the clone size; those that give it use once, few, many or a size class.

clone size	D gene	V gene	J gene	CDR3 DNA	CDR3 protein
many	-	TRBV5-1	TRBJ1-5	TGCGCCAGCAGCTTGTCTCAGGCAAATCAGCCCCAGCATTTT	CASSLSQANQPQHF
-	-	TRBV2	TRBJ2-3	TGTGCCAGCAGTGAAGGACTTCTCACAGATACGCAGTATTTT	CASSEGLLTDTQYF
few	-	TRBV6-6	TRBJ2-5	TGTGCCAGCAGTCAGACAGGAGAGACCCAGTACTTC	CASSQTGETQYF
-	-	TRBV28	TRBJ2-5	TGTGCCAGCAGTTCCGGGCGGCGAGAGACCCAGTACTTC	CASSSGRRETQYF
many	TRBD2	TRBV5-1	TRBJ2-7	TGCGCCAGCAGCTTGAGGACTAGCGGAGACTACGAGCAGTACTTC	CASSLRTSGDYEQYF
few	-	TRBV24-1	TRBJ2-5	TGTGCCACCAGTGATTTGCGCGGGTCACAAGAGACCCAGTACTTC	CATSDLRGSQETQYF
-	-	TRBV7-2	TRBJ2-1	TGTGCCAGCAGCTTAGTAGGGGGGGCAAATGAGCAGTTCTTC	CASSLVGGANEQFF
few	-	TRBV5-1	TRBJ2-2	TGCGCCAGCAGCTTCCGTGGCCCTCCGAACACCGGGGAGCTGTTTTTT	CASSFRGPPNTGELFF
few	-	TRBV12-3/TRBV12-4	TRBJ2-2	TGTGCCAGCAGTTTAGGCCTAAGTAGAACCGGGGAGCTGTTTTTT	CASSLGLSRTGELFF
-	-	TRBV28	TRBJ2-3	TGTGCCAGCAGTTTAAGAGGCAGGGGTATGAGAGATACGCAGTATTTT	CASSLRGRGMRDTQYF
few	-	TRBV7-8	TRBJ2-2	TGTGCCAGCGTTTGGGGCGGTAGCACCGGGGAGCTGTTTTTT	CASVWGGSTGELFF
many	-	TRBV4-3	TRBJ2-2	TGCGCCAGCAGCCACCCGGGGCACCCCGGGGAGCTGTTTTTT	CASSHPGHPGELFF
-	TRBD2	TRBV29-1	TRBJ2-1	TGCAGCGCGAGCGGGGCCTATGTGAATGAGCAGCTCTTC	CSASGAYVNEQLF
-	-	TRBV5-1	TRBJ2-6	TGCGCCAGCAGCCCTAGCCGGGGCCCCTCTGGGGCCAACGTCCTGACTTTC	CASSPSRGPSGANVLTF
-	-	TRBV29-1	TRBJ1-4	TGCAGCGTTGGGGGGGTCGGAGAAAAACTGTTTTTT	CSVGGVGEKLFF
many	TRBD1	TRBV5-1	TRBJ1-1	TGCGCCAGCAGGGGACAGGGGGTTCGTACTGAAGCTTTCTTT	CASRGQGVRTEAFF
many	-	TRBV29-1	TRBJ2-5	TGCAGCGTTGACAGGGTACAAGAGACCCAGTACTTC	CSVDRVQETQYF
many	TRBD2	TRBV27	TRBJ2-3	TGTGCCAGCAGAGATTGGACTAGCGGCACAGATACGCAGTATTTT	CASRDWTSGTDTQYF
-	-	TRBV12-3/TRBV12-4	TRBJ1-4	TGTGCCAGCAGTTATCGACAGGCTGAAAAACTGTTTTTT	CASSYRQAEKLFF
-	-	TRBV28	TRBJ2-5	TGTGCCAGCAGTTTATATCTACAAACGACAGAGACCCAGTACTTC	CASSLYLQTTETQYF
few	-	TRBV27	TRBJ2-6	TGTGCCAGCAGTTGGGTGGGAGGGGCCAACGTCCTGACTTTC	CASSWVGGANVLTF
-	-	TRBV7-3	TRBJ2-1	TGTGCCAGCAGCCCAATGGGCCGTTTCGGTAATGAGCAGTTCTTC	CASSPMGRFGNEQFF